This T cell receptor (beta chain) was sequenced during a study of cytomegalovirus exposure and HLA in healthy donors. The study, taken as a whole, reports: Common viral pathogens were later found to be apparently linked to several of the most significant clusters. In vitro checks showed that a few CMV-associated chains really do target CMV antigens.

PCR involved 60 Vbeta and 13 Jbeta primers. The data were produced by immunoSEQ multiplex PCR, yet TCRdb's version contains in-frame clones alone and is incomplete. Of roughly 200,000 clones in the sample, 65% to 90% were seen once. To note about this clone: The antigen remains undetermined.

At collection, donors were nominally healthy, but unrecorded immune exposures were probable. CDR3 length: 14 amino acids. Trimming cost V 3 bases and J 5 bases, with 11 bases left between them. Germline CDR1 and CDR2: WSHSY and SAAADI. The chain employs TRBV10-2 and TRBJ2-1; no clear D gene. Sequencing was performed on PBMCs. This clonotype was obtained from a woman aged 45-59 years in good health and CMV-seronegative. The CDR3 loop reads CASSEELPNNEQFF. CDR3 DNA: TGCGCCAGCAGTGAAGAACTTCCCAACAATGAGCAGTTCTTC.